The 27 T cell receptor beta chains reported below all come from one sample, sequenced in a study of response to subunit inactivated influenza vaccine. Using its own MiXCR run on the RT-PCR reads, TCRdb lists one record per CDR3 protein. Of roughly 290,000 distinct CDR3 sequences listed, 21% are singletons. Here the sequenced sample was PBMCs from blood, taken 21 months after vaccination. These receptors came from a man between 45 and 75 years old who received an inactivated influenza vaccine.

The chain combines TRBV28 with TRBJ2-7; 10 bases line up with TRBD1. The CDR3 contains 15 residues. Per germline, CDR1 MDHEN and CDR2 SYDVKM. V dropped 2 bases and J dropped 9; count of bases not matched to a gene: 10. The CDR3 DNA follows: TGTGCCAGCAGTTTACCCGGGGACAGGGGTGGTTGGCAGTACTTC. Protein: CASSLPGDRGGWQYF. Full variable domain (outside the CDR3, taken from reference TRBV28 and TRBJ2-7): DVKVTQSSRYLVKRTGEKVFLECVQDMDHENMFWYRQDPGLGLRLIYFSYDVKMKEKGDIPEGYSVSREKKERFSLILESASTNQTSMYLCASSLPGDRGGWQYFGPGTRLTVT.

This clonotype was seen only a few times. In DNA form, the CDR3 reads TGTGCCACCAGCAGACTGGCCCTGGCGCATGAAGCTTTCTTT. This sequence encodes CATSRLALAHEAFF. The chain employs TRBV15 and TRBJ1-1; D unresolved. Trimming removed 2 bases at V and 7 bases at J, with 14 bases between. This CDR3 region has 14 residues. The V gene's germline CDR1 is LNHNV and CDR2 YYDKDF (reference sequence).

The rearrangement joins TRBV19 to TRBJ2-3; D gene uncertain. From germline, CDR1 is LNHDA and CDR2 SQIVND (reference sequence). This CDR3 is 12 amino acids long. The V end was cut by 6 bases, the J end by 4 bases, with 8 bases between. The CDR3 coding sequence is TGTGCCAGTAGGACCACAGCAGATACGCAGTATTTT. Protein product: CASRTTADTQYF.

There are a few counts of this clonotype. This chain links TRBV20-1 with TRBJ1-1, with D unresolved. This CDR3 spans 11 amino acids. Germline lookup yields CDR1 DFQATT and CDR2 SNEGSKA (reference sequence). V lost 2 bases and J lost 1, with 2 bases in between. The CDR3 region is CSARRNTEAFF. CDR3 coding DNA: TGCAGTGCTAGACGGAACACTGAAGCTTTCTTT.

This clonotype turned up a few times. CDR3 DNA sequence: TGTGCCAGCAGCTCAACAAGGTGGGACGGTTCTTTGAACACTGAAGCTTTCTTT. Translation gives CASSSTRWDGSLNTEAFF. The chain is built from TRBV11-1 and TRBJ1-1; maybe TRBD1 (5 bases). V was pared by 4 bases and J by 0 bases, with 21 bases between. The CDR3 is 18 amino acids. Germline V gives CDR1 SGHAT, CDR2 FQDESV (reference sequence). The variable domain in full, with the rest retrieved from reference TRBV11-1 and TRBJ1-1, is EAEVAQSPRYKITEKSQAVAFWCDPISGHATLYWYRQILGQGPELLVQFQDESVVDDSQLPKDRFSAERLKGVDSTLKIQPAELGDSAMYLCASSSTRWDGSLNTEAFFGQGTRLTVV.

V gene TRBV5-1 combines with J gene TRBJ1-5, with D possibly TRBD1 on 5 matching bases. The V end lost 0 bases, the J end lost 7 bases, and 14 bases lay between the germline ends. This CDR3 is 15 amino acids long. The germline V gene encodes CDR1 SGHRS and CDR2 YFSETQ. The CDR3 bases are TGCGCCAGCAGCTTGGAAGGGATCGGGGGACAGCCCCAGCATTTT. This encodes CASSLEGIGGQPQHF.

This clonotype has at least ten counts. The chain has TRBV12-3 or TRBV12-4 and TRBJ2-4; TRBD2 matches 7 bases. The ends lost 3 bases at V and 7 bases at J; junction bases unmatched: 6. The CDR3 is 14 amino acids. In DNA form, the CDR3 reads TGTGCCAGCAGTTTTAAGCGGGGTGGGAACATTCAGTACTTC. Translated, it gives CASSFKRGGNIQYF.

This clonotype was recorded many times. The chain has TRBV5-1 and TRBJ1-1; D is unclear. The CDR3 is 13 residues long. V was cut by 3 bases and J by 5 bases, with 11 bases left in between. The germline gives CDR1 SGHRS, CDR2 YFSETQ. The CDR3 protein is CASSSRTSTEAFF. The CDR3 coding sequence is TGCGCCAGCAGCTCCCGCACCTCTACTGAAGCTTTCTTT. The full variable domain, completed using reference TRBV5-1 and TRBJ1-1, is KAGVTQTPRYLIKTRGQQVTLSCSPISGHRSVSWYQQTPGQGLQFLFEYFSETQRNKGNFPGRFSGRQFSNSRSEMNVSTLELGDSALYLCASSSRTSTEAFFGQGTRLTVV.

This clonotype was seen at least ten times. The chain has TRBV6-2 or TRBV6-3 and TRBJ1-2, with 10 bases that match TRBD1. Germline lookup yields CDR1 MNHEY and CDR2 SVGEGT. With 0 bases clipped from V and 1 base from J, the junction kept 2 bases outside the gene matches. This CDR3 comprises 16 residues. Here the CDR3 DNA reads TGTGCCAGCAGTTACTCGAGGACAGGGGGTAACTATGGCTACACCTTC. Its translation: CASSYSRTGGNYGYTF.

The chain joins TRBV3-1 to TRBJ1-6, with D unclear. The CDR3 loop spans 13 amino acids. Germline assignment: CDR1 LGHDT and CDR2 YNNKEL (reference sequence). Trimming stripped 1 base from V and 5 bases from J, with 3 bases between. The DNA of the CDR3 is TGTGCCAGCAGCCAAGGGGATAATTCACCCCTCCACTTT. Translated, it gives CASSQGDNSPLHF.

The gene calls are TRBV20-1 and TRBJ2-3, with TRBD2 identical over 7 bases. The CDR3 has 17 residues. Losses at the gene ends were 4 bases for V and 0 bases for J; bases not matched to a gene: 13. Germline V CDR1 and CDR2: DFQATT, SNEGSKA (reference sequence). This chain's CDR3 is CSANYAGVLRSTDTQYF. In nucleotides, the CDR3 is TGCAGTGCTAATTACGCGGGAGTGCTGCGTAGCACAGATACGCAGTATTTT.

This clonotype was counted between two and nine times. This chain links TRBV7-2 with TRBJ2-4; D not resolved. The germline V gene has CDR1 SGHTA and CDR2 FQGNSA. This CDR3 comprises 15 residues. The ends were cut back, 1 base at V and 6 bases at J, with 13 bases in the middle. CDR3 sequence: CASSLDRDWGNIQYF. The CDR3 nucleotides read TGTGCCAGCAGCTTAGATAGGGATTGGGGAAACATTCAGTACTTC.

This clonotype was detected only a few times. J is TRBJ2-1 and V is TRBV28; D is undetermined. Germline values: CDR1 MDHEN, CDR2 SYDVKM. V lost 4 bases, J lost 4 bases, and 14 bases lay in between. CDR3 length: 15 residues. The CDR3 spells CASSSPTIGYNEQFF. CDR3 coding DNA: TGTGCCAGCAGTTCACCGACGATAGGATACAATGAGCAGTTCTTC.

The chain uses TRBV3-1 and TRBJ1-3; unclear D gene. Germline V gene data show CDR1 as LGHDT and CDR2 as YNNKEL (reference sequence). V lost 2 bases and J 4 bases, leaving 6 bases between the germline ends. The CDR3 contains 13 residues. The CDR3 sequence is CASSQLAGNTIYF. The CDR3 bases are TGTGCCAGCAGCCAATTGGCAGGAAACACCATATATTTT.

The rearrangement joins TRBV6-2 or TRBV6-3 to TRBJ1-5; 7 bases agree with TRBD1. The CDR3 extends over 18 amino acids. The V and J ends lost 6 bases and 0 bases, in that order; junction bases with no gene match: 14. The germline V gene has CDR1 MNHEY and CDR2 SVGEGT. The CDR3 sequence: CASRRRNDTGASNQPQHF. The CDR3 DNA follows: TGTGCCAGCAGACGCCGGAATGATACAGGGGCTAGCAATCAGCCCCAGCATTTT.

This clonotype was observed a single time. A much larger clone lies one base from this, so it may be a read error. V and J are TRBV2 and TRBJ1-3, with a possible D match to TRBD1 (6 bases). The CDR3 is 14 amino acids. V lost 3 bases to trimming and J lost 0 bases, with 6 bases between them. The germline gives CDR1 SNHLY, CDR2 FYNNEI. CDR3 protein: CASSEDSSGNTIYF. Written as DNA, the CDR3 is TGTGCCAGCAGTGAGGACAGCTCTGGAAACACCATATATTTT.

In its sample, this clonotype was seen a few times. The chain couples TRBV20-1 to TRBJ2-3; D uncertain. CDR1 and CDR2 from the germline V gene are DFQATT and SNEGSKA (reference sequence). Trimming left V 4 bases short and J 2 bases short, with 7 bases between. The CDR3 spans 12 residues. This CDR3 reads CSAKGLTDTQYF. The CDR3 nucleotides are TGCAGTGCTAAAGGGCTCACAGATACGCAGTATTTT.

This clonotype was seen only a few times. J is TRBJ1-6 and V is TRBV18, with D possibly matching TRBD1 (6 bases). The ends were cut back, 6 bases at V and 6 bases at J, with 15 bases in the middle. Germline CDR1 reads KGHSH; CDR2 reads LQKENI. The CDR3 loop spans 15 amino acids. The CDR3 bases are TGTGCCAGCTCTCAAGTACAGGGTGGTAATTCACCCCTCCACTTT. Residues: CASSQVQGGNSPLHF.

This clonotype was observed a few times. This rearrangement joins TRBV12-3 or TRBV12-4 to TRBJ2-5; 7 bases line up with TRBD2. J was trimmed by 5 bases and V by 2 bases; bases with no gene match: 8. The CDR3 runs to 15 residues. The CDR3 sequence is CASSLRLAVLETQYF. The CDR3 region has the DNA TGTGCCAGCAGTTTAAGGCTAGCGGTCCTGGAGACCCAGTACTTC.

J is TRBJ2-5 and V is TRBV29-1; 12 nucleotides align to TRBD2. Germline assignment: CDR1 SQVTM and CDR2 ANQGSEA. V lost 6 bases and J lost 3; bases outside the gene matches: 2. The CDR3 is 13 residues long. CDR3 nucleotide sequence: TGCAGCGTCCGACTAGCGGGGGAAGAGACCCAGTACTTC. It specifies CSVRLAGEETQYF.

The chain uses TRBV3-1 and TRBJ2-1, with 7 bases lining up with TRBD1. The CDR3 consists of 16 residues. Trimming at V came to 4 bases and at J to 1 base, leaving 7 bases not matched to a gene. The germline V gene has CDR1 LGHDT and CDR2 YNNKEL (reference sequence). CDR3 DNA: TGTGCCAGCAGCCGAGCCGGGACAGCATCCTACAATGAGCAGTTCTTC. This gives the protein CASSRAGTASYNEQFF.

This clonotype was found a few times. CDR3 sequence: CASTSSMTDTQYF. As DNA, the CDR3 is TGTGCCAGCACCTCGTCAATGACAGATACGCAGTATTTT. The rearrangement uses TRBV3-1 and TRBJ2-3; no firm D call. Trimming removed 7 bases from V and 3 bases from J, with 11 bases in between. Germline V gene lookup returns CDR1 LGHDT and CDR2 YNNKEL (reference sequence). CDR3 length: 13 residues.

This chain's CDR3 is CASRTGGISGNTIYF. The CDR3 DNA follows: TGTGCCAGCAGAACAGGGGGAATCTCTGGAAACACCATATATTTT. The rearrangement uses TRBV12-3 or TRBV12-4 and TRBJ1-3, with 8 bases matching TRBD1. J was trimmed by 0 bases and V by 6 bases; bases with no gene match: 4. The CDR3 sequence is 15 residues long.

The V and J genes are TRBV10-3 and TRBJ1-2; D is unclear. The germline gives CDR1 ENHRY, CDR2 SYGVKD. The CDR3 has 15 amino acids. The V and J ends lost 0 bases and 8 bases respectively, with 16 bases between them. The CDR3 DNA reads TGTGCCATCAGTGAGTCCTTGGTCCGGCGTGGGGGCTACACCTTC. Its protein is CAISESLVRRGGYTF.

This clonotype was recorded a few times. DNA for the CDR3: TGTGCCAGCAGTTTAAGGGGCAGGGGATCGGGAAACACCATATATTTT. The encoded protein is CASSLRGRGSGNTIYF. The rearrangement joins TRBV12-3 or TRBV12-4 to TRBJ1-3; possible D gene TRBD1, 6 bases. V lost 2 bases and J lost 4, with 15 bases in between. The length of the CDR3 is 16 residues.

The genes are TRBV10-2 and TRBJ2-1, with D hard to call. Germline CDR1 and CDR2: WSHSY and SAAADI. V shed 2 bases and J shed 9 bases, with 17 bases lying between them. This CDR3 is 15 amino acids long. The CDR3 DNA reads TGCGCCAGCAGTGAGGGCTACCTCACGATGGGTGAGCAGTTCTTC. Protein sequence: CASSEGYLTMGEQFF.

The table lists this clonotype with many counts. The chain is built from TRBV5-1 and TRBJ1-5; unclear D gene. CDR1 and CDR2 (germline): SGHRS, YFSETQ. V lost 0 bases to trimming and J lost 1 base, with 5 bases between them. The CDR3 is 14 residues long. The CDR3, as DNA: TGCGCCAGCAGCTTGGGAACAAGCAATCAGCCCCAGCATTTT. Protein: CASSLGTSNQPQHF.